The text below deals with one T cell receptor (beta chain). This clonotype appeared many times. It has no known antigen specificity. No much larger clone is present one base from it, and per-base qualities are unavailable. In light of the paper, this sample's time point label describes: pre-sensitization, week 0. According to the study, the label for this sample's treatment or condition signals: therapeutic diphenylcyclopropenone sensitization with weekly scalp DPC. Blood at each patch-test visit was drawn before the patch test was applied. Eligible patients were aged 18 to 70, diagnosed with alopecia, deemed suitable for DPC therapy, and excluded if pregnant. Unfractionated whole blood was collected in Tempus Blood RNA tubes, and total RNA was extracted from that blood. The data were obtained in a study of human T cells and chemical hapten exposure (dated by TCRdb to the early 2020s). About the full investigation: For sensitization, 2% DPC in acetone was applied to a 2 cm by 2 cm area of upper inner arm skin. The libraries were sequenced as a pool, and the TCR yield per sample differed mostly because of small variations in library volumes within the pool. Throughout the study period of roughly 24 weeks, patients also received therapeutic DPC doses to the scalp every week. Blood samples were taken from patients before sensitization (week 0) and at 2, 6 and about 24 weeks after DPC sensitization. Patch testing was performed on the upper back with Finn chambers containing 0.01% DPC, and the patch tests were scored after 6 days according to International Contact Dermatitis Research Group standards. For TCR sequencing, blood came from over 25 alopecia patients at anywhere from one to four time points (pre-sensitization, 2, 6 and 24 weeks). In alopecia patients, the study followed how the peripheral blood TCR repertoire changed in vivo over primary and secondary sensitization to diphenylcyclopropenone (DPC), a hapten. Alopecia areata with under or over 50% scalp involvement, alopecia totalis and alopecia universalis were represented in the patient cohort, which was mostly female. What the research found in general, with its limitations: Compared with pre-sensitization or healthy control sets, expanded TCRs formed significantly more large CDR3 similarity clusters, which is consistent with antigen-driven responses. DPC sensitization did not change how many TCRs were above 1 in 1000 frequency, and no evidence was found of alterations in global repertoire structure. Repeated subsampling changed both the strength of the expansion versus patch-test correlation and the threshold at which the correlation became significant. A positive correlation was found between the number of PT1 expanded TCRs and patch test score, with significance reached at thresholds 8, 16 and 32 but not 4. Because every patient had alopecia, a presumed autoimmune disease, the patients' immune response might differ from that of healthy individuals.

The germline V gene sets CDR1 to MDHEN and CDR2 to SYDVKM. The CDR3 contains 13 residues, cysteine and phenylalanine counted. Only the CDR3 DNA stays, 39 bases, in frame from base 1. V is clipped by 1 base and J by 4 bases, and the sequence between their germline boundaries is 5 bases long. The library came from RACE. The sample was run on a NextSeq 500. During library preparation, unique molecular identifiers were attached to individual cDNA molecules so that TCRs could be counted quantitatively and reproducibly. Each blood RNA sample was used to sequence both TCR alpha and TCR beta chains. Per the original workflow: A median of around 96,000 TCRs per sample was observed, with a range of about 20,000 to 700,000. The Decombinator software suite was used to annotate V, J and CDR3 in the TCR reads. Every sample was subsampled to the same number of TCRs (28,000) for the PS versus PT1 abundance plots. TCRs were defined as expanded if absent before sensitization and observed at least eight times at the 2-week time point. TCRdb cleaned the public reads at Q25 with fastp, built clones with MiXCR and kept in-frame beta chains. Each entry merges the rows of one CDR3 protein and shows their most common DNA and genes. For this entry, the V and J calls and clone size follow TCRdb and not the study's own pipeline. Here the sample has 84,000 or so distinct CDR3 sequences; 7.5% to 9.5% occur a single time. The ten largest clones capture just over 2.5% of the sample.

The TCR sequence derives from a man aged 35-49 years with alopecia areata. Some clones in this sample may be carry-over from other donors' samples. The chain employs TRBV28 and TRBJ1-5; the D gene cannot be named for sure. The material was whole blood, obtained in connection with sensitization to the hapten diphenylcyclopropenone (DPC). CDR3 sequence: CASSLSGNQPQHF. Here is the DNA: TGTGCCAGCAGTTTATCTGGGAATCAGCCCCAGCATTTT.